The rows below give T cell receptor beta chains drawn from one sample of a study of T cells in tuberculosis. Here immunoSEQ multiplex PCR was the method, and the copy in TCRdb shows in-frame clones only, minus some. This sample yields around 26,000 clones, of which around 94% are seen a single time; roughly a sixth belongs to the top ten. The sequenced sample consisted of PBMCs. These receptors came from a donor aged 10-29 years with latent tuberculosis or without tuberculosis infection. Some clones in this sample may be carry-over from other donors' samples. CDR3s include the opening cysteine and the closing phenylalanine or tryptophan. The D gene is left open where the match is weak. Expanded clones are given a class, and other clones once, few, many or no size at all.

NA	TRBV6-5	NA	TRBJ1-3	TGTGCCAGCAGTTACTCTGACACGGAAGGAAACACCATATATTTT	CASSYSDTEGNTIYF
TRBD1	TRBV10-3	NA	TRBJ2-3	TGTGCCATCAGGATGACAGGGGGCGGTGGGGCCAGCACAGATACGCAGTATTTT	CAIRMTGGGGASTDTQYF
NA	TRBV7-9	NA	TRBJ2-5	TGTGCCAGCAGCTTAAGGGCCCCACAGGGAGAGACCCAGTACTTC	CASSLRAPQGETQYF
NA	TRBV4-1	NA	TRBJ2-5	TGCGCCAGCAGCCAAGACGGTGCTTTCCAAGAGACCCAGTACTTC	CASSQDGAFQETQYF
NA	TRBV7-2	once	TRBJ1-1	TGTGCCAGCAGCTTAGAGCCGGGTAGTTACACTGAAGCTTTCTTT	CASSLEPGSYTEAFF
NA	TRBV25-1	NA	TRBJ1-3	TGTGCCAGCAGTGGGCACAGGGCTGGAAACACCATATATTTT	CASSGHRAGNTIYF
TRBD1	TRBV27	NA	TRBJ1-6	TGTGCCAGCAGTTTAACAGGGGTTAATTCACCCCTCCACTTT	CASSLTGVNSPLHF
TRBD2	TRBV9	NA	TRBJ2-1	TGTGCCAGCAGCGTAGAAACTAGCGGGGGGGTTTGGTTCTTC	CASSVETSGGVWFF
NA	TRBV7-9	NA	TRBJ2-1	TGTGCCAGCAGCCATAGCTCTTGGACCTACAATGAGCAGTTCTTC	CASSHSSWTYNEQFF
TRBD1	TRBV5-1	NA	TRBJ1-1	TGCGCCAGCAGCCCTACAGGGGTGACTGAAGCTTTCTTT	CASSPTGVTEAFF
NA	TRBV19	once	TRBJ1-3	TGTGCCAGTAATTGGGCTTTTTCTGGAAACACCATATATTTT	CASNWAFSGNTIYF
NA	TRBV5-1	few	TRBJ1-1	TGCGCCAGCAGGTCGGGTGACAACACTGAAGCTTTCTTT	CASRSGDNTEAFF
NA	TRBV5-1	NA	TRBJ1-1	TGCGCCAGCAGCTTAGCGGTGAACACTGAAGCTTTCTTT	CASSLAVNTEAFF
TRBD1	TRBV5-1	NA	TRBJ2-7	TGCGCCAGCACCTCCCGGACAGGGGGCCACGAGCAGTACTTC	CASTSRTGGHEQYF
NA	TRBV7-2	NA	TRBJ1-6	TGTGCCAGCAGCTCCTGGGGGGGACTCTCCTATAATTCACCCCTCCACTTT	CASSSWGGLSYNSPLHF
NA	TRBV4-1	NA	TRBJ2-7	TGCGCCAGCAGCCATTTGCGAGCTAGCGAAAACGAGCAGTACTTC	CASSHLRASENEQYF
NA	TRBV10-3	NA	TRBJ2-7	TGTGCCATCAGTGAGTCTCCAGGGGCGACCTACGAGCAGTACTTC	CAISESPGATYEQYF
NA	TRBV5-8	NA	TRBJ2-4	TGTGCCAGCAGCTTGGGGCAGGGGAGGGACATTCAGTACTTC	CASSLGQGRDIQYF
TRBD2	TRBV10-3	NA	TRBJ2-7	TGTGCCATCAGTGAGCCGGGACTAGTGGGCTCCTACGAGCAGTACTTC	CAISEPGLVGSYEQYF
TRBD2	TRBV7-8	NA	TRBJ2-1	TGTGCCAGCAAGCAGGGACTAGCGTCCTACAATGAGCAGTTCTTC	CASKQGLASYNEQFF
TRBD1	TRBV7-9	NA	TRBJ1-1	TGTGCCAGCAGCCCAGGACAGGGAGGGAGACGCACTGAAGCTTTCTTT	CASSPGQGGRRTEAFF
TRBD1	TRBV9	NA	TRBJ2-5	TGTGCCAGCAGTATACAGGGGGCCCGGGAGACCCAGTACTTC	CASSIQGARETQYF
TRBD2	TRBV7-2	NA	TRBJ2-4	TGTGCCAGCAGCTTTGGGGCGGGGGGAGCCAAAAACATTCAGTACTTC	CASSFGAGGAKNIQYF
NA	TRBV28	NA	TRBJ2-5	TGTGCCAGCAGTTTTATAGGGAGGGAGACCCAGTACTTC	CASSFIGRETQYF
NA	TRBV7-9	NA	TRBJ1-3	TGTGCCAGCAGCTTCAACAGGGAGCCTGGAAACACCATATATTTT	CASSFNREPGNTIYF
NA	TRBV21-1	NA	TRBJ2-7	TGTGCCAGCCAAAGCGGGGGGGCCTGCAACGAGCAGTACTTC	CASQSGGACNEQYF
NA	TRBV21-1	NA	TRBJ2-1	TGTGCCAGCAGCAGGGGGGGATTACTAGCACGAGCCAATGAGCAGTTCTTC	CASSRGGLLARANEQFF
NA	TRBV5-1	NA	TRBJ2-7	TGCGCCAGCAGCACCTTCCCCAGGGGTACAGCCTACGAGCAGTACTTC	CASSTFPRGTAYEQYF
NA	TRBV11-2	NA	TRBJ2-3	TGTGCCAGCAGCTACTTAAGCCGGAGCACAGATACGCAGTATTTT	CASSYLSRSTDTQYF
NA	TRBV27	NA	TRBJ2-1	TGTGCCAGCAGTATTGGGGGCCCAGGCTCCTACAATGAGCAGTTCTTC	CASSIGGPGSYNEQFF
TRBD2	TRBV5-1	NA	TRBJ2-1	TGCGCCAGCAGCTCCTATCCCAGGACTAGCGGGAGCAATGAGCAGTTCTTC	CASSSYPRTSGSNEQFF
NA	TRBV5-1	NA	TRBJ1-2	TGCGCCAGCAGCCAGGACAGTCATAACTATGGCTACACCTTC	CASSQDSHNYGYTF
NA	TRBV5-1	NA	TRBJ2-7	TGCGCCAGCGGCCACGAACAGGGAACATACGAGCAGTACTTC	CASGHEQGTYEQYF
TRBD1	TRBV2	NA	TRBJ2-2	TGTGCCAGCAGGTGGGACAGGGACACCGGGGAGCTGTTTTTT	CASRWDRDTGELFF
NA	TRBV6-1	NA	TRBJ2-6	TGTGCCAGCAGTTCTTCCGGGGCCAACGTCCTGACTTTC	CASSSSGANVLTF
NA	TRBV10-2	NA	TRBJ2-3	TGCGCCACCACGGTCCCCGGGGCAGATACGCAGTATTTT	CATTVPGADTQYF
NA	TRBV5-4	few	TRBJ1-2	TGTGCCAGCAGCTCGCCGGTAGGGGGCTATGGCTACACCTTC	CASSSPVGGYGYTF
TRBD1	TRBV6-5	once	TRBJ1-1	TGTGCCAGCAGTGGCAATAGGGGGCCTGAAGCTTTCTTT	CASSGNRGPEAFF
NA	TRBV11-2	NA	TRBJ1-2	TGTGCCAGCAGCTTAGATCGAGCGGGACGTCGGTATGGCTACACCTTC	CASSLDRAGRRYGYTF
NA	TRBV7-3	NA	TRBJ2-3	TGTGCCAGCAGCCCGAAAGCGGGTCAGGCGCAGTATTTT	CASSPKAGQAQYF
NA	TRBV29-1	NA	TRBJ2-7	TGCAGCGTTGCCTCAATACGGGGAACCTACGAGCAGTACTTC	CSVASIRGTYEQYF
TRBD2	TRBV18	NA	TRBJ2-1	TGTGCCAGCTCACCACTAGCGGGGAGCTTATACAATGAGCAGTTCTTC	CASSPLAGSLYNEQFF
NA	TRBV21-1	NA	TRBJ1-1	TGTGCCAGCAGTCCGGGGATGGTGTCTGAAGCTTTCTTT	CASSPGMVSEAFF
NA	TRBV28	NA	TRBJ2-7	TGTGCCAGCAGTTTACGGGTCAACGAGCAGTACTTC	CASSLRVNEQYF
NA	TRBV6-1	NA	TRBJ2-5	TGTGCCAGCAGTGAAGCGGGATGGGGGAGGTCAGAGACCCAGTACTTC	CASSEAGWGRSETQYF
TRBD2	TRBV7-2	NA	TRBJ2-3	TGTGCCAGCAGCCCCCGGACCAGTGGACTAGCGACGGATACGCAGTATTTT	CASSPRTSGLATDTQYF